This T cell receptor beta chain was sequenced during a study of vaccination and CD4 T cells after COVID-19. Study-wide background: Cellular stimulation was performed using overlapping spike peptides derived from SARS-CoV-2, HCoV-NL63, HCoV-OC43 and HCoV-229E. Study conclusions and caveats: In convalescent patients, 304 of 307 vaccine-specific clones were spike mono-reactive.

Germline V CDR1 and CDR2: DFQATT, SNEGSKA (reference sequence). The CDR3 runs to 15 residues. V was cut by 6 bases and J by 5 bases, with 20 bases left in between. The assay that was used to sequence DNA from cultured CD4+ T cells was the Oncomine TCR Beta short-read assay. Each CDR3 protein gets one entry after TCRdb re-called the PCR reads with MiXCR. This sample has over 20,000 distinct CDR3 sequences, with 35% to 40% found just once. Time point meaning: late sampling 161 to 241 days after vaccination in three convalescent patients. Treatment described: approximately nine-day PBMC culture with coronavirus spike peptide pools or control peptides (ViraFEST assay). This clonotype was seen a handful of times. What it binds is unknown.

Specimen: CD4+ T cells from blood, cultured in vitro, collected about 7 months after SARS-CoV-2 vaccination. This chain uses TRBV20-1 with TRBJ2-1; D remains ambiguous. This receptor was taken from a human donor who had recovered from COVID-19. CDR3 in amino acids: CSARAATVSDNEQFF. CDR3 sequence (DNA): TGCAGTGCACGGGCAGCAACGGTGTCCGACAATGAGCAGTTCTTC.